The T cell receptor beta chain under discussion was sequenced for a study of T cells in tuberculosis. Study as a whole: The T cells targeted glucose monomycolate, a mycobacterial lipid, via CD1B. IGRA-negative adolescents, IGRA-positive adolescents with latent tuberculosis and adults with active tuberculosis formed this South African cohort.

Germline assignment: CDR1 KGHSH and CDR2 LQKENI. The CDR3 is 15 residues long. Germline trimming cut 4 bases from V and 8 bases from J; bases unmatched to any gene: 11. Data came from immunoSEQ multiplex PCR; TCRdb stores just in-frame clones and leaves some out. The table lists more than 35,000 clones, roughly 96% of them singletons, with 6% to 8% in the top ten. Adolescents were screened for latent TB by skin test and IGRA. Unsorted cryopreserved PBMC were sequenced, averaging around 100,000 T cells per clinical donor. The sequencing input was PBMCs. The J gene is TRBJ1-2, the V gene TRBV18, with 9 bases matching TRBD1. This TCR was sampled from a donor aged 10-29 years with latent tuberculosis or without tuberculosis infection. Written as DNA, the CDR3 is TGTGCCAGCTCACTATTCCGGGACAGGGTTGAGGGCTACACCTTC. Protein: CASSLFRDRVEGYTF.